The entry below describes one T cell receptor (beta chain). Its antigen remains unknown. CDR3 size: 14 residues. V lost 0 bases, J lost 5 bases, and 12 bases lay in between. Germline values: CDR1 SGHRS, CDR2 YFSETQ. The data belong to a study of CD8+ T cells in alopecia areata. As for the study in general: Those patients who were treated received oral tofacitinib, which was given at 5 to 10 mg twice daily for moderate-to-severe alopecia areata. Study outcomes and limitations: Researchers report lesional scalp, most notably alopecia totalis/universalis, outstripped normal scalp in clonality. Mouse data revealed clearer TCR sharing than patient data did, a gap possibly tied to HLA.

Collection of lesional scalp punch biopsies and peripheral blood was performed in alopecia areata patients. Extracted RNA was reverse transcribed, and the resulting cDNA served as sequencing template. TCRdb keeps only in-frame clones here, not all; method: immunoSEQ multiplex PCR. The sample carries about 200,000 clones, approximately 52% recorded once. V and J are TRBV5-1 and TRBJ2-7; D is perhaps TRBD1 or TRBD2 (5 bases each). The receptor's source is a human donor with alopecia areata. The sequencing used CD4+ T cells sorted from blood, collected at week 0. The CDR3 protein is CASSLGDPLHEQYF. As DNA, the CDR3 is TGCGCCAGCAGCTTGGGGGACCCGCTCCACGAGCAGTACTTC.